This TCR beta chain was identified during a study of CD8 T cells in ankylosing spondylitis. MiXCR, run by TCRdb on the 5' RACE reads, gives a single entry per CDR3 protein. The table lists about 160,000 distinct CDR3 sequences, 15% to 20% of them singletons, with about 7.8% in the top ten. Trimming stripped 3 bases from V and 2 bases from J, with 8 bases between. Germline CDR1 reads DFQATT; CDR2 reads SNEGSKA (reference sequence). The CDR3 has 13 amino acids. Specimen: blood, either unsorted or a sorted T cell fraction (not recorded which). The receptor's source is a male donor with ankylosing spondylitis or in good health (not recorded which). The genes are TRBV20-1 and TRBJ2-1; perhaps TRBD1 as D (5 bases). The chain's CDR3 is CSASSGTYNEQFF. CDR3 bases: TGCAGTGCTAGTTCAGGGACCTACAATGAGCAGTTCTTC.